This passage covers 19 T cell receptor beta chains from one sample sequenced in a study of tumor-infiltrating lymphocytes in oesophageal squamous cell carcinoma. TCRdb fed the PCR reads into MiXCR, producing one record per CDR3 protein. The table shows some 12,000 distinct CDR3 sequences, with around 56% occurring only once. The sample was esophageal tumor tissue. These receptors all stem from a male donor with esophageal squamous cell carcinoma.

The chain links TRBV19 to TRBJ2-3; 16 nucleotides agree with TRBD2. V lost 1 base and J lost 1; bases outside the gene matches: 8. Germline loops: CDR1 LNHDA, CDR2 SQIVND (reference sequence). The CDR3 consists of 20 residues. The CDR3 DNA follows: TGTGCCAGTAGTATAGGAGGGACTAGCGGGAGGGCCTTTGGCACAGATACGCAGTATTTT. It is translated as CASSIGGTSGRAFGTDTQYF.

This clonotype was counted ten times or more. The chain links TRBV28 to TRBJ2-5; no firm D call. Trimming left V 4 bases short and J 4 bases short, with 16 bases between. This CDR3 has 15 residues. Germline assignment: CDR1 MDHEN and CDR2 SYDVKM. CDR3 in amino acids: CASSSSRVRRETQYF. Here the CDR3 DNA reads TGTGCCAGCAGTTCTTCTAGGGTAAGACGAGAGACCCAGTACTTC.

By share of the sample, this clonotype is medium-sized. CDR3 sequence (DNA): TGTGCCAGCAGCCTAGGGACTAGCGGCGAGCAGTTCTTC. Its translation is CASSLGTSGEQFF. The chain carries TRBV28 and TRBJ2-1; 11 positions match TRBD2. Germline V gives CDR1 MDHEN, CDR2 SYDVKM. The CDR3 sequence is 13 residues long. V lost 6 bases, J lost 10 bases, and 5 bases stayed unmatched.

This clonotype was seen only a few times. The rearrangement joins TRBV7-2 to TRBJ1-1; a possible D gene is TRBD1 (5 bases). Germline CDR1 is SGHTA and CDR2 is FQGNSA. The CDR3 runs to 13 residues. Trimming removed 6 bases at V and 6 bases at J, with 14 bases between. The CDR3 sequence: CASSLQGAAEAFF. The CDR3 nucleotides read TGTGCCAGCAGTTTGCAGGGCGCGGCTGAAGCTTTCTTT.

The chain employs TRBV28 and TRBJ2-5, with unresolved D. Per the germline V gene, CDR1 is MDHEN and CDR2 is SYDVKM. Trimming cost V 2 bases and J 1 base, with 5 bases left between them. There are 13 residues in the CDR3. DNA of the CDR3: TGTGCCAGCAGTTTAGTGGCCCAAGAGACCCAGTACTTC. It codes for CASSLVAQETQYF.

Many counts were recorded for this clonotype. A much larger clone differs by one base, so this may be a read error. The rearrangement links TRBV28 to TRBJ2-1, with TRBD1 identical over 7 bases. The J call may be in error: the DNA end matches TRBJ2-7 better. Germline assignment: CDR1 MDHEN and CDR2 SYDVKM. There are 16 residues in the CDR3. The CDR3 region has the DNA TGTGCCAGCAGTTTCCGTGACAGGGTTGCCTACAATGAGCAGTACTTC. Protein product: CASSFRDRVAYNEQYF.

About this clonotype: It may be a read error: a sequence one base away is much more abundant. The V call is TRBV6-1, the J call TRBJ2-5; 14 bases match TRBD2. The tail of the sequence fits TRBJ2-1 better, so the J call may be wrong. Germline V CDR1 and CDR2: MNHNS, SASEGT. The CDR3 is 15 residues long. Here the CDR3 reads CASNRGLAGVVEQFF. DNA of the CDR3: TGTGCCAGCAATAGGGGACTAGCGGGAGTTGTCGAGCAGTTCTTC.

The CDR3 region is CASSVGTSGFLAKNIQYF. The CDR3 nucleotides read TGTGCCAGCAGCGTCGGGACTAGCGGGTTTCTAGCCAAAAACATTCAGTACTTC. The gene calls are TRBV28 and TRBJ2-4; 12 nucleotides match TRBD2. The ends lost 6 bases at V and 0 bases at J; junction bases unmatched: 9. The CDR3 totals 18 residues. Germline-derived CDR1 and CDR2 are MDHEN and SYDVKM.

Of note for this clonotype: The CDR3 ends on some other residue instead of the conserved phenylalanine or tryptophan, so this is likely a read error. The limits of the CDR3 on the DNA are not certain, so only TCRdb's listed CDR3 is given. CDR3 region: CASSYSTRGQPYEQYFGT. The V and J genes are TRBV6-5 and TRBJ2-3; the D segment call TRBD1 is taken from the table without a DNA check. CDR1 is MNHEY, CDR2 SVGAGI, per germline. The CDR3 contains 18 residues when both ends are counted.

This CDR3 reads CASKSGGLETDTQYF. CDR3 sequence (DNA): TGTGCCAGCAAATCGGGGGGGCTAGAGACAGATACGCAGTATTTT. The chain carries TRBV6-5 and TRBJ1-1; 8 bases line up with TRBD2. Matching the DNA end better, TRBJ2-3 makes the J call doubtful. Germline V gene lookup returns CDR1 MNHEY and CDR2 SVGAGI. This CDR3 is built from 15 residues.

V gene TRBV7-2 combines with J gene TRBJ2-3; the D gene is possibly TRBD2 (6 bases). There are 13 residues in the CDR3. Trimming shortened V by 4 bases and J by 9 bases, and 14 bases separated the two germline ends. Germline CDR1 and CDR2: SGHTA and FQGNSA. The CDR3 DNA reads TGTGCCAGCAGCTCCTACCGGGGGACCACGCAGTATTTT. Protein product: CASSSYRGTTQYF.

Points on this clonotype: At one end the junction does not follow the germline gene, possibly because of a read error. This sequence joins TRBV7-7 and TRBJ2-3; D could derive from TRBD1 or TRBD2 (5 bases each). This CDR3 has 14 residues. Germline-derived CDR1 and CDR2 are SSHAT and FNYEAQ (reference sequence). CDR3 sequence reads: CASSPSPSGHTQYF. The CDR3 bases are TGTGCTAGCAGCCCTAGCCCGTCGGGGCATACGCAGTATTTT.

V gene TRBV7-9 combines with J gene TRBJ1-1; no reliable D call. Matching the DNA end better, TRBJ2-2 makes the J call doubtful. The CDR3 runs to 14 residues. Germline V CDR1 and CDR2: SEHNR, FQNEAQ (reference sequence). The CDR3 nucleotides are TGTGCCAGCAGCTTACACCTGGCCACCGGGGAGCTGTTTTTT. Translated, it gives CASSLHLATGELFF.

The V call is TRBV10-2, the J call TRBJ2-3; D is tentatively TRBD1 or TRBD2 (5 bases each). Looked up from germline, CDR1 is WSHSY and CDR2 is SAAADI. The CDR3 totals 13 residues. Deletions cut 5 bases from V and 6 bases from J, with 12 bases between. For the CDR3, the DNA is TGCGCCAGCAGTAGGGACCCTGCGGATACGCAGTATTTT. Translation gives CASSRDPADTQYF.

This clonotype is labeled medium-sized (0.01 to 0.1%). This chain uses TRBV7-3 with TRBJ2-1, with TRBD2 identical over 8 bases. The J call may be wrong; the DNA end is better matched by TRBJ2-7. The CDR3 runs 15 residues. Germline-derived CDR1 and CDR2 are SGHTA and FQGTGA. The CDR3 bases are TGTGCCAGCAGCCCCTTAGCGGGGTCCTACAATGAGCAGTACTTC. Its protein is CASSPLAGSYNEQYF.

V gene TRBV28 combines with J gene TRBJ2-7; 9 nucleotides line up with TRBD2. The CDR3 runs to 10 residues. CDR1 is MDHEN, CDR2 SYDVKM, per germline. Losses at the gene ends were 9 bases for V and 10 bases for J; bases not matched to a gene: 4. The CDR3 DNA reads TGTGCCAGTAGCGGGAGTTCCCAGTACTTC. Translation gives CASSGSSQYF.

The chain recombines TRBV20-1 with TRBJ1-5; possibly TRBD1 for D (5 bases). CDR1 and CDR2 from the germline V gene are DFQATT and SNEGSKA (reference sequence). With 6 bases removed from V and 4 bases from J, the gap between germline ends came to 19 bases. The CDR3 spans 15 residues. The CDR3 reads CSAAPVRQRNQPQHF. CDR3 bases: TGCAGTGCAGCCCCTGTCCGACAGAGGAATCAGCCCCAGCATTTT.

With regard to this clonotype: Because it lacks the conserved phenylalanine or tryptophan at the end, this CDR3 is likely a read error. Because the CDR3's place on the DNA is in doubt, the DNA is left out and the CDR3 is given as listed by TCRdb. The chain recombines TRBV5-1 with TRBJ2-3; TRBD2 is the table's D call, not checked against the DNA. The CDR3 length equals 14 residues, ends included. The V gene's germline CDR1 is SGHRS and CDR2 YFSETQ. CDR3 sequence: CASSLGDHEQYFGP.

This chain links TRBV19 with TRBJ2-6, with D perhaps matching TRBD1 (6 bases). TRBJ2-7 matches the DNA end more closely, so the J call is doubtful. The germline gives CDR1 LNHDA, CDR2 SQIVND (reference sequence). The CDR3 totals 15 residues. The CDR3 region has the DNA TGTGCCAGTAGTATGGTAATGGCAGGGGTCCACGAGCAGTACTTC. Translation: CASSMVMAGVHEQYF.